This record covers a single T cell receptor (beta chain). No antigen is known for it. There are no base qualities to consult, and no much larger clone falls within one base. This sample was taken from a study of blood T cell repertoires in COVID-19 (dated by TCRdb to about 2020). General notes on the study: Samples from collaborators originated in the United States, Italy and Spain and spanned both the acute and convalescent phases of COVID-19. The material from the prospective study consisted of cDNA or gDNA derived from T cells, B-cell-depleted T cells, or PBMCs. Deeply sampled blood TCRbeta repertoires from subjects exposed to, actively infected with, or recovered from COVID-19 were included in the dataset. The repertoires were made available in a free public database intended to serve as a resource for research on the immune response to SARS-CoV-2. The samples were drawn from two sources: the first 160 participants of the ongoing ImmuneRACE study, and fewer than 1,500 subjects contributed by 6 global collaborators. Sample metadata almost always included a de-identified subject ID, COVID-19 status, age in years and sex. Where available, HLA class I and class II types were obtained from metadata supplied by the sample provider rather than from assay-based typing. The full study reports these points: The quantity of clinical and demographic metadata differed by source and by participant and was supplied without curation.

The CDR3 spans 15 residues, from the cysteine through the phenylalanine. The CDR3 DNA has 45 bases and is translated from base 1. A distance of 11 bases separates the germline ends of V and J, which lose 1 base and 5 bases respectively. The germline V gene (reference sequence) gives CDR1 as SEHNR and CDR2 as FQNEAQ. TCRbeta CDR3 regions were amplified from genomic DNA by means of the immunoSEQ Assay, a bias-controlled multiplex PCR. The original methods were these. The number of nucleated cells in each sample was estimated by amplification of reference gene primers within the assay. To quantify the absolute abundance of each unique TCRbeta CDR3 rearrangement, sequence reads were collapsed and filtered. For each sample, productive Simpson clonality was calculated by taking the square root of Simpson's diversity index across productive rearrangements. Held by TCRdb, this immuneACCESS table contains in-frame sequences only and omits some clones. Under half of the omission traces to an unresolved V gene where checked; the cause of the rest is unknown. The V and J calls and the clone size are those of that table, but D and trimming were determined from the DNA. A total of hundreds of thousands of clones appear in this sample, more than 80% of them only once. The ten largest make up over 0.75% of the sample.

In the prospective study, participants were 18 to 89 years old, resided in about two dozen geographic areas of the United States, and were enrolled through a virtual design. To assign participants to cohorts, the prospective study relied on clinical history that participants themselves reported in a screening survey and a study questionnaire. A participant counted as exposed if, within 2 weeks of entering the study, that participant had been in contact with someone who had a PCR-confirmed or clinician-diagnosed COVID-19 case. Each participant in the prospective study had whole blood, serum and a nasopharyngeal or oropharyngeal swab collected by mobile phlebotomists. Over a 2-month period, participants in the prospective study had the option of providing additional blood draws and questionnaires. Blood samples from the prospective study were shipped frozen or at room temperature prior to DNA extraction.

The TCR sequence derives from a man aged 45 to 65 who had been exposed to COVID-19. The V gene is TRBV7-9 and the J gene is TRBJ1-4, with no confident D gene call. The sample comprised PBMCs or T cells enriched from blood (not recorded which). Here is the DNA: TGTGCCAGCAGCTTAGACAGCAGGATAAATGAAAAACTGTTTTTT. Translated, it reads CASSLDSRINEKLFF.